Presented here are 5 T cell receptor beta chains from one specimen sequenced in a study. MiXCR, applied by TCRdb to the 5' RACE reads, yields one record per CDR3 protein. The repertoire consists of under 35,000 distinct CDR3 sequences, with around a quarter occurring once and the leading ten covering 4.3%. The sample comprised memory CD4+ T cells sorted from blood. Regarding subset: memory CD4+ T cells, CD4+CD45RO+CD25-. All receptors come from a female donor with breast cancer.

This clonotype was observed a few times. The rearrangement joins TRBV20-1 to TRBJ2-7, with TRBD1 as a possible D gene (5 bases). The V end lost 6 bases, the J end lost 4 bases, and 19 bases lay between the germline ends. CDR1 is DFQATT and CDR2 is SNEGSKA in the germline V gene (reference sequence). CDR3 length equals 14 residues. The CDR3 spells CSATSHDRGYEQYF. The DNA of the CDR3 is TGCAGTGCAACTTCACATGACAGAGGTTACGAGCAGTACTTC.

Comments on this clonotype: A read error may account for a junction end that differs from germline. The rearrangement links TRBV20-1 to TRBJ2-1; D perhaps matches TRBD1 (5 bases). CDR1 is DFQATT, CDR2 SNEGSKA, per germline (reference sequence). The CDR3 sequence is 14 residues long. CDR3 coding DNA: TGCAGTGCTAGGTCAAGGTATCTTGACAATGAGCAGGGCTTC. Translation: CSARSRYLDNEQGF.

This clonotype was recorded only once. The chain combines TRBV6-6 with TRBJ2-7, with D perhaps matching TRBD2 (6 bases). The CDR3 contains 15 residues. Trimming removed 2 bases from V and 3 bases from J, with 14 bases in between. Germline V gene sequence: CDR1 MNHNY, CDR2 SVGAGI (reference sequence). CDR3 protein: CASSYPITGGYEQYF. CDR3 DNA: TGTGCCAGCAGTTACCCTATAACCGGGGGCTACGAGCAGTACTTC.

In its sample, this clonotype was seen many times. In DNA, the CDR3 is TGCGCCAGCGGACCCGGAGGGTCCACCTACGAGCAGTACTTC. Protein sequence: CASGPGGSTYEQYF. The chain joins TRBV5-1 to TRBJ2-7; D possibly corresponds to TRBD2 (6 bases). The ends were cut back, 7 bases at V and 2 bases at J, with 16 bases in the middle. The CDR3 length is 14 residues. Germline V lookup: CDR1 SGHRS, CDR2 YFSETQ.

The chain combines TRBV27 with TRBJ2-7; possible D gene TRBD2, 6 bases. Germline lookup yields CDR1 MNHEY and CDR2 SMNVEV (reference sequence). The CDR3 is 14 residues long. Trimming took off 5 bases at V and 2 bases at J, with 13 bases between the two ends. The CDR3, as DNA: TGTGCCAGCAGTCCCCCGGGGGTGACCTACGAGCAGTACTTC. Its translation: CASSPPGVTYEQYF.